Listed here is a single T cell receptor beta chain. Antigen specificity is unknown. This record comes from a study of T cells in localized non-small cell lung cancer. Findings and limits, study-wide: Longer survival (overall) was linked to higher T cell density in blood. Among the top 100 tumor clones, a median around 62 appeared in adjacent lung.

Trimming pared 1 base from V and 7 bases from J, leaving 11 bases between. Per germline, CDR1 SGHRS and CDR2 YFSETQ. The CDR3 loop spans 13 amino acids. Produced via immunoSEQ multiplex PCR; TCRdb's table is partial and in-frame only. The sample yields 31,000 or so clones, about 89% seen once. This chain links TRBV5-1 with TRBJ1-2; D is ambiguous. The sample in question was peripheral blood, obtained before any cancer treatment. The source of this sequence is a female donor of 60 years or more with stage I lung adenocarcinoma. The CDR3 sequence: CASSLSDNGGYTF. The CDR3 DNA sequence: TGCGCCAGCAGCTTGTCCGATAATGGTGGCTACACCTTC.